This section outlines one T cell receptor beta chain sequence together with its context. Its antigen remains unidentified. The source of the sample is a study of Graves' ophthalmopathy and Graves' hyperthyroidism. Amplification of TCR beta CDR3 regions used RNA transcripts. Amplification began with first-round RT-PCR using HTBI primers, then second-round multiplex PCR was performed. Each CDR3 protein is one row after TCRdb ran MiXCR on the multiplex PCR reads. Of a few hundred thousand distinct CDR3 sequences in the sample, 15% to 20% were seen once. The CDR3 consists of 16 residues. CDR1 is MGHRA and CDR2 is YSYEKL in the germline V gene. V was cut by 4 bases and J by 4 bases, with 16 bases left in between. Findings and limits, study-wide: Detected in blood as well were most expanded thyroid clonotypes with frequency above 0.001.

The chain recombines TRBV4-1 with TRBJ2-2; D is possibly TRBD1 or TRBD2 (6 bases each). The sequencing sample was made of peripheral blood. This receptor was taken from an adult woman with stable Graves' hyperthyroidism. As DNA, the CDR3 is TGCGCCAGCAGCCGTGTTGGGGGGCCGGGCACCGGGGAGCTGTTTTTT. It translates to CASSRVGGPGTGELFF.